This T cell receptor beta chain was captured in a study of response to subunit inactivated influenza vaccine. TCRdb re-derived calls from the RT-PCR reads in MiXCR, one entry per CDR3 protein. The table lists some 850,000 distinct CDR3 sequences, roughly 18% of them singletons. CDR3 length equals 16 residues. The germline V gene has CDR1 KGHDR and CDR2 SFDVKD. Trimming stripped 5 bases from V and 1 base from J, with 14 bases between. This specimen consisted of PBMCs from blood, obtained about 5 days after vaccination. The chain employs TRBV24-1 and TRBJ2-1, with D perhaps TRBD2 (5 bases). The receptor's source is a man in his fifties or sixties who received an inactivated influenza vaccine. CDR3 residues: CATSAGATGSYNEQFF. The CDR3 DNA is TGTGCCACCAGTGCCGGTGCGACGGGGTCCTACAATGAGCAGTTCTTC.